These T cell receptor beta chains were read from a single sample in a study of shared clonotypes between healthy human individuals. Measured with immunoSEQ multiplex PCR; TCRdb has only the in-frame clones, and not every one. The sample has roughly 2.4 million clones, 90% to 97% seen once. The sequenced material came from naive CD4+ T cells sorted from blood. The receptor source for this set is a man between 18 and 29 years old in good health. The CDR3 runs from the conserved cysteine through the conserved F or W. The D gene is left open where the match is weak. For some rows the clone size is stated as once, few or many, or as a class when expanded; others skip it.

>-|TRBJ2-7|TRBV5-1|-
CASSSTGGSSSYEQYF
TGCGCCAGCAGCTCGACTGGGGGTTCTAGCTCCTACGAGCAGTACTTC
>-|TRBJ1-6|TRBV6-6|-
CASSTGISPLHF
TGTGCCAGCAGCACAGGGATTTCACCCCTCCACTTT
>TRBD2|TRBJ2-2|TRBV9|few
CASSVLSVAGTNTGELFF
TGTGCCAGCAGCGTATTGTCGGTAGCGGGGACGAACACCGGGGAGCTGTTTTTT
>-|TRBJ2-6|TRBV5-1|-
CASTAVAFSGANVLTF
TGCGCCAGTACCGCTGTTGCGTTCTCTGGGGCCAACGTCCTGACTTTC
>-|TRBJ2-7|TRBV6-5|once
CASSYSKGGYEQYF
TGTGCCAGCAGTTACTCGAAAGGGGGGTACGAGCAGTACTTC
>-|TRBJ2-1|TRBV5-4|-
CASSSNSIYNEQFF
TGTGCCAGCAGCTCTAACAGTATCTACAATGAGCAGTTCTTC
>-|TRBJ1-1|TRBV6-5|-
CASRTVNTEAFF
TGTGCCAGCCGGACGGTGAACACTGAAGCTTTCTTT
>TRBD2|TRBJ2-2|TRBV9|-
CASSVGLAGRGTGELFF
TGTGCCAGCAGCGTAGGACTAGCGGGGAGGGGCACCGGGGAGCTGTTTTTT
>-|TRBJ1-6|TRBV9|-
CASSVERDNSPLHF
TGTGCCAGCAGCGTAGAACGGGATAATTCACCCCTCCACTTT
>-|TRBJ2-5|TRBV5-3|-
CARSYQAGRGQETQYF
TGTGCCAGAAGCTACCAAGCGGGTAGAGGCCAAGAGACCCAGTACTTC
>-|TRBJ2-1|TRBV5-1|once
CASSLQEYNEQFF
TGCGCCAGCAGCCTGCAGGAATACAATGAGCAGTTCTTC
>-|TRBJ1-4|TRBV20-1|-
CSPQTGEKLFF
TGCAGTCCTCAAACCGGAGAAAAACTGTTTTTT
>-|TRBJ1-2|TRBV19|-
CASSIGSGRGGYTF
TGTGCCAGTAGTATCGGTTCGGGGCGCGGCGGCTACACCTTC
>TRBD1|TRBJ1-1|TRBV18|-
CASSPDSGTANTEAFF
TGTGCCAGCTCACCCGACTCCGGGACAGCGAACACTGAAGCTTTCTTT
>-|TRBJ1-5|TRBV28|once
CASSRPTGPAHF
TGTGCCAGCAGCCGACCGACAGGCCCGGCGCATTTT
>TRBD1|TRBJ2-7|TRBV5-1|-
CASSLEDRDYEQYF
TGCGCCAGCAGCTTAGAAGACAGGGACTACGAGCAGTACTTC
>TRBD2|TRBJ2-1|TRBV2|once
CASSASYIPLGGYNEQFF
TGTGCCAGCAGTGCCAGCTACATCCCCTTGGGGGGGTACAATGAGCAGTTCTTC
>TRBD2|TRBJ2-1|TRBV11-2|once
CASSSPGTSGNNEQFF
TGTGCCAGCAGCTCCCCCGGGACTAGCGGAAACAATGAGCAGTTCTTC
>-|TRBJ2-7|TRBV9|once
CASSVDWQGFYEQYF
TGTGCCAGCAGCGTAGATTGGCAGGGCTTCTACGAGCAGTACTTC
>-|TRBJ2-6|TRBV5-1|-
CASSVQGISANVLTF
TGCGCCAGCAGCGTCCAAGGTATTTCGGCCAACGTCCTGACTTTC
>TRBD1|TRBJ1-2|TRBV4-1|-
CASSAPTGNGLYGYTF
TGCGCCAGCAGCGCCCCGACAGGGAATGGCCTCTATGGCTACACCTTC
>-|TRBJ1-4|TRBV4-2|-
CASSQDTNSATNEKLFF
TGTGCCAGCAGCCAAGATACCAATTCGGCAACTAATGAAAAACTGTTTTTT
>TRBD1|TRBJ2-7|TRBV7-9|-
CASSPGQGSSYEQYF
TGTGCCAGCAGCCCAGGACAGGGTAGCTCCTACGAGCAGTACTTC
>TRBD2|TRBJ2-1|TRBV2|-
CASNGLSGGSSYNEQFF
TGTGCCAGCAACGGGCTCAGCGGGGGAAGCTCCTACAATGAGCAGTTCTTC
>TRBD1|TRBJ1-3|TRBV6-5|-
CASSSTGRGNTIYF
TGTGCCAGCAGCTCGACAGGGAGAGGAAACACCATATATTTT
>-|TRBJ2-5|TRBV30|-
CAWSVHGGEKAGTYNF
TGTGCCTGGAGTGTTCATGGGGGGGAAAAGGCCGGGACATATAACTTC
>-|TRBJ2-7|TRBV7-3|-
CASSLNAGAYEQYF
TGTGCCAGCAGCTTAAACGCAGGGGCCTACGAGCAGTACTTC
>TRBD1|TRBJ1-2|TRBV7-9|-
CASSSGTGGAGNYGYTF
TGTGCCAGCAGCTCAGGGACAGGGGGCGCGGGTAACTATGGCTACACCTTC
>-|TRBJ1-5|TRBV19|-
CASSAGTKGFNQPQHF
TGTGCCAGTAGTGCCGGGACAAAGGGTTTCAATCAGCCCCAGCATTTT
>-|TRBJ1-5|TRBV5-1|-
CASSLGVGGGNQPQHF
TGCGCCAGCAGCTTGGGGGTCGGAGGCGGCAATCAGCCCCAGCATTTT
>TRBD1|TRBJ2-4|TRBV6-4|-
CASRTPWDRENIQYF
TGTGCCAGCAGAACACCCTGGGACAGAGAAAACATTCAGTACTTC
>-|TRBJ2-7|TRBV25-1|-
CATAGAREQYF
TGTGCCACCGCAGGGGCACGCGAGCAGTACTTC
>-|TRBJ1-1|TRBV12-5|few
CASGLQGLTEAFF
TGTGCTAGTGGTTTGCAAGGGTTAACTGAAGCTTTCTTT
>TRBD1|TRBJ1-5|TRBV19|-
CASKDRVGQPQHF
TGTGCCAGTAAAGACAGGGTAGGTCAGCCCCAGCATTTT
>-|TRBJ1-6|TRBV10-3|-
CAISESGNYNSPLHF
TGTGCCATCAGTGAGTCAGGAAATTATAATTCACCCCTCCACTTT
>TRBD1|TRBJ1-5|TRBV7-8|-
CASSPRDSFFSGQPQHF
TGTGCCAGCAGCCCCCGGGACAGCTTTTTCTCTGGTCAGCCCCAGCATTTT
>-|TRBJ2-7|TRBV5-1|-
CASSLRGDTYEQYF
TGCGCCAGCAGCTTGAGGGGGGACACCTACGAGCAGTACTTC
>-|TRBJ1-2|TRBV6-1|once
CASSEAGSLSNYGYTF
TGTGCCAGCAGTGAAGCGGGCAGTCTATCTAACTATGGCTACACCTTC
>-|TRBJ1-2|TRBV20-1|-
CSASRRDGYTF
TGCAGTGCTAGCCGCAGGGATGGCTACACCTTC
>-|TRBJ2-7|TRBV14|-
CASSQGVYEQYF
TGTGCCAGCAGCCAAGGAGTCTACGAGCAGTACTTC